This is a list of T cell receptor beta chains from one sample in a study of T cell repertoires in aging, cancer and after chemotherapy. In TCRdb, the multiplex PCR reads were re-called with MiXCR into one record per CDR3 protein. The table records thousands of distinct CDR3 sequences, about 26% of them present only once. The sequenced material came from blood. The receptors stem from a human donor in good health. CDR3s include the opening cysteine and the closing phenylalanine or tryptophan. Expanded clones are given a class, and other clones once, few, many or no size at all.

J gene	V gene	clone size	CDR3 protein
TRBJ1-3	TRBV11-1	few	CASSFQTGANSGNTIYF
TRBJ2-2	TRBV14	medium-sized	CASSQVRGLGTGELFF
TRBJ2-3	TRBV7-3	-	CASSLGPRTSGSGTQYF
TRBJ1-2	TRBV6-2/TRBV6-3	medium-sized	CASSYTGTSYGYTF
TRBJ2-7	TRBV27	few	CASSPPGILDEQYF
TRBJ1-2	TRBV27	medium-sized	CASSLTRVGNYGYTF
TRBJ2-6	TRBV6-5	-	CASSTLQWRERFRSGANVLTF
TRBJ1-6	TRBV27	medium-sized	CASSPLPAVSYNSPLHF
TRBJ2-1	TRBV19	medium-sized	CASSIAGGLGEQFF
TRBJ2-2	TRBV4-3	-	CASSQEYRDGELFF
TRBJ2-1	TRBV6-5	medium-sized	CASSYARTGYNEQFF
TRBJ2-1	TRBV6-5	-	CASSLNRFQGRGGYNEQFF
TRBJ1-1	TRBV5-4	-	CASSSGTGGFGVSDTEAFF
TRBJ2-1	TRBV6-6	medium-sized	CASSYPDRPNEQFF
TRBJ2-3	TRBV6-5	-	CASSPRRLAGWDTQYF
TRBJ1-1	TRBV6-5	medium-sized	CASSYPTGEAFF
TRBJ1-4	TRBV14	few	CASSQVGQATNEKLFF
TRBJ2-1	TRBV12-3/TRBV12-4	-	CASSHEGYSEQFF
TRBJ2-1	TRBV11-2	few	CASSLETSGWSYNEQFF
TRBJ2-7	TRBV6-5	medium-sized	CASLGGRTYEQYF
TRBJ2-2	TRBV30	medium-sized	CAWGGRTGELFF
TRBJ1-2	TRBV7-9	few	CASSRDSHRIGGYTF
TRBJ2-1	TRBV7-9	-	CASSRESSYNEQFF
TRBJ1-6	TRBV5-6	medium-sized	CASSPGQRFSPLHF
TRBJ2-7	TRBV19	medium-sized	CASSIAASDSYEQYF
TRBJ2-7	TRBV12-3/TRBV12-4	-	CASSPSMGFNEQYF